A single sample gave rise to the 6 T cell receptor beta chains below, sequenced in a study of blood T cell repertoires in COVID-19. Clones were read by immunoSEQ multiplex PCR, and TCRdb kept only the in-frame ones, dropping some. Of fewer than 500,000 clones listed, about 89% are singletons. The sample comprised peripheral blood. Receptors originate from a woman in her thirties with acute or convalescent COVID-19.

This sequence joins TRBV4-1 and TRBJ1-4; D is perhaps TRBD1 (6 bases). There are 16 residues in the CDR3. The V end lost 0 bases, the J end lost 8 bases, and 16 bases lay between the germline ends. Germline V gene data show CDR1 as MGHRA and CDR2 as YSYEKL. CDR3 sequence: CASSQDGTPYGEKLFF. The CDR3 nucleotides are TGCGCCAGCAGCCAAGACGGGACACCCTACGGCGAAAAACTGTTTTTT.

This chain connects TRBV30 to TRBJ1-5; D call uncertain. Trimming removed 0 bases at V and 5 bases at J, with 8 bases between. This CDR3 contains 13 residues. CDR1 and CDR2 (germline): GTSNPN, SVGIG (reference sequence). The CDR3 protein is CAWSVSADQPQHF. The CDR3 DNA is TGTGCCTGGAGTGTGAGTGCGGATCAGCCCCAGCATTTT.

The J gene is TRBJ2-4, the V gene TRBV4-1; 8 nucleotides match TRBD1. The CDR3 is made up of 14 amino acids. Unmatched junction bases numbered 4, after V lost 1 base and J lost 8 bases. Germline V CDR1 and CDR2: MGHRA, YSYEKL. For the CDR3, the DNA is TGCGCCAGCAGCCAAGCGACAGGGGAGTACATTCAGTACTTC. Its translation: CASSQATGEYIQYF.

The rearrangement links TRBV13 to TRBJ1-1; 11 positions match TRBD1. Germline V CDR1 and CDR2: PRHDT, FYEKMQ (reference sequence). V trimming: 0 bases; J trimming: 1 base; junction bases outside the gene matches: 7. This CDR3 spans 18 amino acids. The CDR3: CASSLGGQGVNKNTEAFF. The CDR3 DNA follows: TGTGCCAGCAGCTTAGGGGGACAGGGGGTCAATAAGAACACTGAAGCTTTCTTT.

The chain carries TRBV30 and TRBJ2-1; perhaps TRBD1 as D (6 bases). The CDR3 totals 15 residues. CDR1 GTSNPN and CDR2 SVGIG come from the germline V gene (reference sequence). V shed 1 base and J shed 2 bases, with 12 bases lying between them. CDR3 nucleotides: TGTGCCTGGAGTGGAGACGACAGGCCCTACAATGAGCAGTTCTTC. Residues: CAWSGDDRPYNEQFF.

V and J are TRBV5-1 and TRBJ1-5; unclear D gene. V lost 4 bases and J lost 4, with 9 bases in between. The CDR3 extends over 13 amino acids. CDR1 and CDR2 (germline): SGHRS, YFSETQ. Here the CDR3 DNA reads TGCGCCAGCAGCCTTACAGAGAATCAGCCCCAGCATTTT. Protein: CASSLTENQPQHF.